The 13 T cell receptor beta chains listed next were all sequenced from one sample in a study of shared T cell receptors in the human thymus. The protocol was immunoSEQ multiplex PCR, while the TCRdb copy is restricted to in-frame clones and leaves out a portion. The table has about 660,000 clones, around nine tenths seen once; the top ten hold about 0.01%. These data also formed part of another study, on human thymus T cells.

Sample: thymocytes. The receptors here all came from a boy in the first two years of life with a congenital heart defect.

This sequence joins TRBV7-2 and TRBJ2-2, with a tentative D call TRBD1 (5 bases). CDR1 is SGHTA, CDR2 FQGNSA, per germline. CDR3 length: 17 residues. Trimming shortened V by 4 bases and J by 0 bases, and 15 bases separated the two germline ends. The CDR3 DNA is TGTGCCAGCAGCTACCCGGCCAGGGCCCCGAACACCGGGGAGCTGTTTTTT. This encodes CASSYPARAPNTGELFF.

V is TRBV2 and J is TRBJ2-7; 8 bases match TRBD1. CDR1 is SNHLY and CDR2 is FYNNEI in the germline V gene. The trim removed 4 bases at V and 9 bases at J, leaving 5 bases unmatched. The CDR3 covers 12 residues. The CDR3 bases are TGTGCCAGCAGTGGCCCTGGACAGGGGCAGTACTTC. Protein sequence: CASSGPGQGQYF. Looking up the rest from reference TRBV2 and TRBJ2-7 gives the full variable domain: EPEVTQTPSHQVTQMGQEVILRCVPISNHLYFYWYRQILGQKVEFLVSFYNNEISEKSEIFDDQFSVERPDGSNFTLKIRSTKLEDSAMYFCASSGPGQGQYFGPGTRLTVT.

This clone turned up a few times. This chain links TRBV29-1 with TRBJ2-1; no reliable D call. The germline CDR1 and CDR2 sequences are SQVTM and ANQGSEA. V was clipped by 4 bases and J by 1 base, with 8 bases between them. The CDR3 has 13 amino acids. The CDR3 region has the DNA TGCAGCGTTGTGCAGCGTTCCTACAATGAGCAGTTCTTC. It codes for CSVVQRSYNEQFF.

The CDR3 coding sequence is TGTGCCAGTAGTCCTCGGACTAGCCCAAGCACAGATACGCAGTATTTT. Residues: CASSPRTSPSTDTQYF. The chain employs TRBV19 and TRBJ2-3; 8 bases are a match to TRBD2. CDR3 length equals 16 residues. Trimming took 5 bases from V and 0 from J; bases not matched to a gene: 7. In germline, CDR1 is LNHDA, CDR2 SQIVND (reference sequence). The full variable domain, its missing parts supplied by reference TRBV19 and TRBJ2-3, is DGGITQSPKYLFRKEGQNVTLSCEQNLNHDAMYWYRQDPGQGLRLIYYSQIVNDFQKGDIAEGYSVSREKKESFPLTVTSAQKNPTAFYLCASSPRTSPSTDTQYFGPGTRLTVL.

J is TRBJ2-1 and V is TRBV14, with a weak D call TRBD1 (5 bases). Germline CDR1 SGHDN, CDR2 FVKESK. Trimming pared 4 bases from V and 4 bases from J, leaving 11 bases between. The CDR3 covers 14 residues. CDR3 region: CASSPPKGYNEQFF. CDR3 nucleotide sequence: TGTGCCAGCAGCCCACCGAAGGGGTACAATGAGCAGTTCTTC.

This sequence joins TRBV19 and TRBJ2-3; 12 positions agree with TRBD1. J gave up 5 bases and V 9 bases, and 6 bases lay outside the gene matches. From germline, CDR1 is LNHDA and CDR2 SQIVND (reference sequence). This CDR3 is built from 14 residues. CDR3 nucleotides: TGTGCCAGCTCGGGACAGGGGGCGGTAGATACGCAGTATTTT. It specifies CASSGQGAVDTQYF.

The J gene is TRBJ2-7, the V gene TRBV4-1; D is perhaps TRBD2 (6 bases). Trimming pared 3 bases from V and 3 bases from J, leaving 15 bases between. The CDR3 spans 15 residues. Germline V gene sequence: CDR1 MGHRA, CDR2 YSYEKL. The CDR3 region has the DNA TGCGCCAGCAGCCAGCGGCGGGAAGTTGGCTACGAGCAGTACTTC. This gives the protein CASSQRREVGYEQYF.

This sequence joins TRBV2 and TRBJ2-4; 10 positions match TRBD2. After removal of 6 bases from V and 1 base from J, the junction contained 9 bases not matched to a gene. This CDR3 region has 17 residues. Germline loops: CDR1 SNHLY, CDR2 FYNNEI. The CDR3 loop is CASRPSGSSRAKNIQYF. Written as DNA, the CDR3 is TGTGCCAGCAGGCCTAGCGGGAGCTCGAGGGCCAAAAACATTCAGTACTTC.

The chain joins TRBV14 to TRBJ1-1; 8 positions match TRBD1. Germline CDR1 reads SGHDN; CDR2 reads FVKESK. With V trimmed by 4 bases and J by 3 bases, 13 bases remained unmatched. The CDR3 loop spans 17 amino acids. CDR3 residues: CASSLFRDRKGDTEAFF. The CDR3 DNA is TGTGCCAGCAGCCTATTCCGGGACAGGAAGGGGGACACTGAAGCTTTCTTT.

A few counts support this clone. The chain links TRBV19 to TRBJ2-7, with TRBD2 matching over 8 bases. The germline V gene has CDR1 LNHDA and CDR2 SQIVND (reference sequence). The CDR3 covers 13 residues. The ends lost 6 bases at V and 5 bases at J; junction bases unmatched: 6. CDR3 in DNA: TGTGCCAGTAGAGCGGGAGAGTCGGACGAGCAGTACTTC. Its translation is CASRAGESDEQYF.

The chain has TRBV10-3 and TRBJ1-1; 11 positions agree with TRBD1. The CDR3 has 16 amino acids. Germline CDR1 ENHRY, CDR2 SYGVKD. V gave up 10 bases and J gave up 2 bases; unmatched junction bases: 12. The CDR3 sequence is CASSRTGGALNTEAFF. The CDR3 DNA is TGTGCCAGCTCGAGGACAGGGGGCGCGTTAAACACTGAAGCTTTCTTT.

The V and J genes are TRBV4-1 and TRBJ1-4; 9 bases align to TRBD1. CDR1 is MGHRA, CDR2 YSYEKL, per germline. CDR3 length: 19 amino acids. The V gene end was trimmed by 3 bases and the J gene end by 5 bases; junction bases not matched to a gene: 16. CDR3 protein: CASSHRPYSGTGKNEKLFF. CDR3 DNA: TGCGCCAGCAGCCACCGACCTTATTCCGGGACAGGGAAGAATGAAAAACTGTTTTTT.

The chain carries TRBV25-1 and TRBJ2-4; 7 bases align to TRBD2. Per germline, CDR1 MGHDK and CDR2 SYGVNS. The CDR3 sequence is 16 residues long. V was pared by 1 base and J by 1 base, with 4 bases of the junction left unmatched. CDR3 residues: CASSEWGGGAKNIQYF. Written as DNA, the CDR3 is TGTGCCAGCAGTGAATGGGGGGGAGGGGCCAAAAACATTCAGTACTTC.